The 10 T cell receptor beta chains in this list originate from one sample, sequenced in a study of T cells in Graves' hyperthyroidism and ophthalmopathy. Researchers took RNA transcripts and amplified the TCR beta CDR3 regions from them. An initial round of RT-PCR targeting the TCR CDR3 relied on the HTBI primer set. One entry per CDR3 protein results from TCRdb running MiXCR on the multiplex PCR reads. This table holds fewer than 250,000 distinct CDR3 sequences, roughly 17% found once. Sequenced input: blood. These receptors were taken from a man aged 45 to 65 with Graves' hyperthyroidism.

At least ten counts were recorded for this clonotype. The CDR3 DNA is TGTGCCAGCAGTGAAGAAGGGGAGAATTCACCCCTCCACTTT. Its translation: CASSEEGENSPLHF. This chain joins TRBV6-1 and TRBJ1-6, with D possibly being TRBD1 (5 bases). The V end was cut by 1 base, the J end by 7 bases, with 8 bases between. Germline CDR1 and CDR2: MNHNS and SASEGT. The CDR3 extends over 14 amino acids.

This clonotype was counted only a few times. This sequence joins TRBV18 and TRBJ2-2; 9 bases match TRBD2. This CDR3 spans 17 amino acids. V shed 3 bases, J shed 3 bases, and the junction held 8 bases outside the gene matches. CDR1 is KGHSH and CDR2 is LQKENI in the germline V gene. The CDR3 reads CASSPFRRGRDTGELFF. The DNA for the CDR3 is TGTGCCAGCTCACCGTTTCGTCGCGGGAGGGACACCGGGGAGCTGTTTTTT.

In its sample, this clonotype was seen a few times. This chain uses TRBV12-3 or TRBV12-4 with TRBJ2-3; D tentatively fits TRBD1 or TRBD2 (5 bases each). This CDR3 is 15 amino acids long. Trimming shortened V by 4 bases and J by 2 bases, and 13 bases separated the two germline ends. The CDR3: CASSSRDQDTDTQYF. The CDR3, as DNA: TGTGCCAGCAGTTCCCGGGACCAAGACACAGATACGCAGTATTTT.

This clonotype was picked up many times. V usage is TRBV18 and J usage is TRBJ2-2, with 9 bases fitting TRBD2. Germline CDR1 is KGHSH and CDR2 is LQKENI. Trimming at V came to 3 bases and at J to 1 base, leaving 3 bases not matched to a gene. This CDR3 has 16 amino acids. The CDR3 coding sequence is TGTGCCAGCTCACCGAGAGCGGGAGGGAACACCGGGGAGCTGTTTTTT. This encodes CASSPRAGGNTGELFF.

The chain carries TRBV30 and TRBJ2-3; 10 bases match TRBD2. The V segment lost 5 bases and the J segment 7 bases; nucleotides outside the gene matches: 9. Germline V lookup: CDR1 GTSNPN, CDR2 SVGIG (reference sequence). This CDR3 is 14 amino acids long. In nucleotides, the CDR3 is TGTGCCTGGGGTCCTAGCGGGAGAGGGTATACGCAGTATTTT. It yields the protein CAWGPSGRGYTQYF. The whole variable domain, filled in from reference TRBV30 and TRBJ2-3, reads SQTIHQWPATLVQPVGSPLSLECTVEGTSNPNLYWYRQAAGRGLQLLFYSVGIGQISSEVPQNLSASRPQDRQFILSSKKLLLSDSGFYLCAWGPSGRGYTQYFGPGTRLTVL.

The sample holds many counts of this clonotype. The chain combines TRBV27 with TRBJ1-1, with a weak D call TRBD1 (5 bases). The germline V gene has CDR1 MNHEY and CDR2 SMNVEV (reference sequence). The CDR3 runs to 17 residues. The ends were cut back, 1 base at V and 0 bases at J, with 15 bases in the middle. The chain's CDR3 is CASSLYSRGDLNTEAFF. The CDR3 coding sequence is TGTGCCAGCAGTTTATACTCGAGAGGGGATCTGAACACTGAAGCTTTCTTT.

The sample holds many counts of this clonotype. The V call is TRBV2, the J call TRBJ1-2; D is uncertain. Germline CDR1 reads SNHLY; CDR2 reads FYNNEI. There are 13 residues in the CDR3. V was shortened by 7 bases and J by 2 bases, with 11 bases between the two germline ends. In DNA, the CDR3 is TGTGCCAGCAATAGGGAGACAAACTATGGCTACACCTTC. It encodes CASNRETNYGYTF.

This clonotype has more than one count but fewer than ten. V is TRBV28 and J is TRBJ1-1; D unresolved. Germline assignment: CDR1 MDHEN and CDR2 SYDVKM. V lost 4 bases to trimming and J lost 0 bases, with 12 bases between them. The CDR3 is 15 residues long. CDR3 sequence reads: CASSSNPEMNTEAFF. For the CDR3, the DNA is TGTGCCAGCAGTTCCAATCCAGAGATGAACACTGAAGCTTTCTTT. Full variable domain (remainder filled in from reference TRBV28 and TRBJ1-1): DVKVTQSSRYLVKRTGEKVFLECVQDMDHENMFWYRQDPGLGLRLIYFSYDVKMKEKGDIPEGYSVSREKKERFSLILESASTNQTSMYLCASSSNPEMNTEAFFGQGTRLTVV.

The chain uses TRBV3-1 and TRBJ2-3; unclear D gene. Germline-derived CDR1 and CDR2 are LGHDT and YNNKEL (reference sequence). There are 15 residues in the CDR3. V gave up 7 bases and J gave up 3 bases, with 17 bases separating them. Here the CDR3 DNA reads TGTGCCAGCACCGTGACCCCCGACGGAACAGATACGCAGTATTTT. Amino acids: CASTVTPDGTDTQYF.

The chain uses TRBV28 and TRBJ1-4; 10 bases align to TRBD1. Trimming cost V 5 bases and J 7 bases; bases outside gene matches: 10. The CDR3 loop spans 16 amino acids. Germline assignment: CDR1 MDHEN and CDR2 SYDVKM. The CDR3 nucleotides read TGTGCCAGCAGTCCCCCCCCGGGACAGGGGTCTGAAAAACTGTTTTTT. It encodes CASSPPPGQGSEKLFF.